These 3 T cell receptor beta chains came from one sample sequenced in a study of control samples from healthy donors and cancer patients. Clones were sequenced by immunoSEQ multiplex PCR, and TCRdb holds only the in-frame ones, with some missing. The data hold about 130,000 clones, with about 90% observed a single time. The specimen was blood. These receptors were taken from a woman in her fifties or sixties in good health.

The rearrangement links TRBV19 to TRBJ2-3, with TRBD1 matching 7 bases. The CDR3 extends over 16 amino acids. V lost 5 bases, J lost 2 bases, and 10 bases stayed unmatched. Germline CDR1 and CDR2: LNHDA and SQIVND (reference sequence). The CDR3 here is CASSGSRTGDTDTQYF. For the CDR3, the DNA is TGTGCCAGTAGTGGATCCCGGACAGGAGACACAGATACGCAGTATTTT.

The V call is TRBV28, the J call TRBJ2-7, with a weak D call TRBD2 (6 bases). This CDR3 contains 16 residues. V shed 7 bases and J shed 2 bases, with 21 bases lying between them. Germline V lookup: CDR1 MDHEN, CDR2 SYDVKM. This CDR3 is CASTPGGRPLPYEQYF. In DNA form, the CDR3 reads TGTGCCAGCACCCCAGGTGGGAGGCCTCTCCCCTACGAGCAGTACTTC.

The V gene is TRBV2, the J gene TRBJ2-5; D gene uncertain. CDR3 length: 13 amino acids. The V end was cut by 0 bases, the J end by 5 bases, with 7 bases between. Germline lookup yields CDR1 SNHLY and CDR2 FYNNEI. The CDR3 DNA follows: TGTGCCAGCAGTGAAGCGGGCAGGGAGACCCAGTACTTC. It specifies CASSEAGRETQYF.